Here is one T cell receptor beta chain with its context. Its specificity is unknown. This CDR3 has 14 amino acids. Trimming at V came to 5 bases and at J to 2 bases, leaving 6 bases not matched to a gene. Germline-derived CDR1 and CDR2 are MNHEY and SVGAGI. As for the donors, each was a healthy bone marrow donor. The data derive from a study of cytomegalovirus exposure and HLA in healthy donors. Overall study findings and caveats: There were some public TCRs occurring in many donors, but most TCR sequences were rare. Evidence from a later analysis indicated that most CMV-associated TCR beta chains looked HLA-restricted. In an earlier analysis, in some 600 donors, most V segments appeared productive either ~87% or ~30% of the time.

It was with 60 Vbeta and 13 Jbeta primers that the PCR ran. TCRdb's table, derived via immunoSEQ multiplex PCR, lists solely in-frame clones and lacks some. The repertoire holds some 120,000 clones, with over 60% as singletons. Sequencing used PBMCs. The sequence was collected from a human donor in good health. This chain joins TRBV6-5 and TRBJ2-7; 7 bases match TRBD2. CDR3 residues: CASSQQRGPYEQYF. Here the CDR3 DNA reads TGTGCCAGCAGTCAACAGCGGGGCCCCTACGAGCAGTACTTC.